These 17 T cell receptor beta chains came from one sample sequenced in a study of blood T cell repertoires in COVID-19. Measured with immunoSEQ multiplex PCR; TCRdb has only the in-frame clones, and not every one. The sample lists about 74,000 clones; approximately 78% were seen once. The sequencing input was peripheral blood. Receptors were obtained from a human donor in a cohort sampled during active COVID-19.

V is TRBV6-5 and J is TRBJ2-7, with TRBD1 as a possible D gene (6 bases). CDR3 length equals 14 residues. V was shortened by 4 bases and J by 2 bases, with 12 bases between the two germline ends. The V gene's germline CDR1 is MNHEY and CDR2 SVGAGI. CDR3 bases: TGTGCCAGCAGTTCGCCAGGGGACACCTACGAGCAGTACTTC. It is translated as CASSSPGDTYEQYF.

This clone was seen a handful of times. The chain's CDR3 is CASSLTGQGNTEAFF. In nucleotides, the CDR3 is TGTGCCAGTAGTTTGACGGGACAGGGGAACACTGAAGCTTTCTTT. This chain uses TRBV19 with TRBJ1-1; 9 bases fit TRBD1. Germline V lookup: CDR1 LNHDA, CDR2 SQIVND (reference sequence). CDR3 size: 15 residues. With V trimmed by 5 bases and J by 1 base, 5 bases remained unmatched.

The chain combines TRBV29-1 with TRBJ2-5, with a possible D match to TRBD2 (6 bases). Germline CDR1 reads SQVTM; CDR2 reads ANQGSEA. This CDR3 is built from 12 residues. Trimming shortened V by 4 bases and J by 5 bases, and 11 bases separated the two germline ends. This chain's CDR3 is CSVGSSGETQYF. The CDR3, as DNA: TGCAGCGTTGGATCCAGCGGGGAGACCCAGTACTTC.

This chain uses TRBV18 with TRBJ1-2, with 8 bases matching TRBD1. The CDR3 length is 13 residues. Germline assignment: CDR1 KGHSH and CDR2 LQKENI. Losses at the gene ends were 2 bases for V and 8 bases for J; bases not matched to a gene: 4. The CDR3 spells CASSPTTGEGYTF. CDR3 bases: TGTGCCAGCTCACCAACGACAGGGGAAGGCTACACCTTC. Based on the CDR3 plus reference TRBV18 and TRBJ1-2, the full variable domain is NAGVMQNPRHLVRRRGQEARLRCSPMKGHSHVYWYRQLPEEGLKFMVYLQKENIIDESGMPKERFSAEFPKEGPSILRIQQVVRGDSAAYFCASSPTTGEGYTFGSGTRLTVV.

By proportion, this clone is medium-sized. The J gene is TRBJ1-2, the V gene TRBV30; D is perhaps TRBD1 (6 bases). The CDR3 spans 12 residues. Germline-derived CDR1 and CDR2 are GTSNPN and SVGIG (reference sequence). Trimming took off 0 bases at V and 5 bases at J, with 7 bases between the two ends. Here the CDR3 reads CAWSVQGYGYTF. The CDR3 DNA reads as TGTGCCTGGAGTGTGCAGGGGTATGGCTACACCTTC.

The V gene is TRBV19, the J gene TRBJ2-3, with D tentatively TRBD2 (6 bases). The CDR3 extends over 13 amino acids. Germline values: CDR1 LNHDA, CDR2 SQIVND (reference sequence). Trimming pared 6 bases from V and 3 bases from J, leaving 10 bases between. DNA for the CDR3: TGTGCCAGTAGGCCGACTAGTACAGATACGCAGTATTTT. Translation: CASRPTSTDTQYF.

The CDR3 spells CASSGSGDLYNSPLHF. In DNA form, the CDR3 reads TGTGCCAGCAGTGGGTCAGGGGATCTGTATAATTCACCCCTCCACTTT. The gene calls are TRBV2 and TRBJ1-6; D might be TRBD1 (6 bases). This CDR3 contains 16 residues. V lost 4 bases and J lost 4, with 14 bases in between. Per germline, CDR1 SNHLY and CDR2 FYNNEI.

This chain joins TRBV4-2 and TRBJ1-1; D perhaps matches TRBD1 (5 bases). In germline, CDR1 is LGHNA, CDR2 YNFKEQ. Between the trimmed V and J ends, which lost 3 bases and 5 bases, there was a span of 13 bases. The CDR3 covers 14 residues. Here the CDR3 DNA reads TGTGCCAGCAGCCAGACCAGGGTGGCGACTGAAGCTTTCTTT. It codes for CASSQTRVATEAFF.

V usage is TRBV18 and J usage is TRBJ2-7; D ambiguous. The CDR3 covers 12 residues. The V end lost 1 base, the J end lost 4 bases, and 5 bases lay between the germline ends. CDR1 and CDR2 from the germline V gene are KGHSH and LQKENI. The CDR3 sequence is CASSPREYEQYF. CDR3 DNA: TGTGCCAGCTCACCACGAGAATACGAGCAGTACTTC.

CDR3 nucleotide sequence: TGTGCCAGCTCCGGGCAGGGGTTAGAGGACGAGCAGTACTTC. It encodes CASSGQGLEDEQYF. This chain uses TRBV18 with TRBJ2-7; D is possibly TRBD1 (6 bases). CDR1 and CDR2 from the germline V gene are KGHSH and LQKENI. The V end was cut by 6 bases, the J end by 5 bases, with 17 bases between. This CDR3 region has 14 residues. Variable domain in full (rest from reference TRBV18 and TRBJ2-7): NAGVMQNPRHLVRRRGQEARLRCSPMKGHSHVYWYRQLPEEGLKFMVYLQKENIIDESGMPKERFSAEFPKEGPSILRIQQVVRGDSAAYFCASSGQGLEDEQYFGPGTRLTVT.

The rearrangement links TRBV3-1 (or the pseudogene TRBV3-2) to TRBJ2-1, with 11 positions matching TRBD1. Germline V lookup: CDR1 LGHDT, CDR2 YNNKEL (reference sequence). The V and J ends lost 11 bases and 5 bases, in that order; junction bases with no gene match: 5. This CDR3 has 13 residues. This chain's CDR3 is CASRDRGNNEQFF. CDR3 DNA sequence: TGTGCCTCCAGGGACAGGGGGAACAATGAGCAGTTCTTC.

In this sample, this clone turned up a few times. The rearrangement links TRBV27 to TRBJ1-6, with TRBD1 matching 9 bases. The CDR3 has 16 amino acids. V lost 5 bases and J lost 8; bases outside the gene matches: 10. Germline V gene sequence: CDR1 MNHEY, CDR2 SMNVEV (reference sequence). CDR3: CASSRLPGQGYSPLHF. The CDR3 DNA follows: TGTGCCAGCAGTCGCCTACCGGGACAGGGTTATTCACCCCTCCACTTT.

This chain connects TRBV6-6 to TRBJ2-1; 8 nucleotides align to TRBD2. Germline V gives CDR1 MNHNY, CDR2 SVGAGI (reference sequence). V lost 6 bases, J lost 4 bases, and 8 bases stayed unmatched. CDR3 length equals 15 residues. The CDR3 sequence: CASRGLAGGYNEQFF. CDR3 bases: TGTGCCAGCAGGGGACTGGCGGGAGGTTACAATGAGCAGTTCTTC.

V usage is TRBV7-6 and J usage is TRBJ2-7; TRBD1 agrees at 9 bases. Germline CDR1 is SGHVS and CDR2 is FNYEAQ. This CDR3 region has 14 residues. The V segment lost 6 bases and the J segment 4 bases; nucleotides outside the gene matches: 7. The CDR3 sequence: CASSVRGTGYEQYF. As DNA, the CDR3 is TGTGCCAGCAGTGTCAGGGGGACAGGGTACGAGCAGTACTTC.

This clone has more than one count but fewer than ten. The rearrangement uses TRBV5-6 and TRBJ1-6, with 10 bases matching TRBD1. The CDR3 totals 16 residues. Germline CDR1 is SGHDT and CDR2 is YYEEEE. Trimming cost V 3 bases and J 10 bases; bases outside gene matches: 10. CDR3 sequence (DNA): TGTGCCAGCAGCTCGGAGACCGGGACAGGGGTCTCACCCCTCCACTTT. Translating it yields CASSSETGTGVSPLHF.

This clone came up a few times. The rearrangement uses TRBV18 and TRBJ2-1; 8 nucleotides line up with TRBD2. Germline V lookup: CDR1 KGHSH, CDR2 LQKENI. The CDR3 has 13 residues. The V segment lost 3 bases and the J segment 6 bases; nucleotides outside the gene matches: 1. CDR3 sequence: CASSPGGVNEQFF. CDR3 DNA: TGTGCCAGCTCACCCGGGGGGGTCAATGAGCAGTTCTTC.

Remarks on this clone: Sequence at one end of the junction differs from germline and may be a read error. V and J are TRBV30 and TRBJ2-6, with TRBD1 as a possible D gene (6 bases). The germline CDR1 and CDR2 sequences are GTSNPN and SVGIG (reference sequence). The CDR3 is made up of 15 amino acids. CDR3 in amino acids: CAWNRGGSWANVLTF. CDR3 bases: TGTGCCTGGAATCGTGGGGGCTCTTGGGCCAACGTCCTGACTTTC.